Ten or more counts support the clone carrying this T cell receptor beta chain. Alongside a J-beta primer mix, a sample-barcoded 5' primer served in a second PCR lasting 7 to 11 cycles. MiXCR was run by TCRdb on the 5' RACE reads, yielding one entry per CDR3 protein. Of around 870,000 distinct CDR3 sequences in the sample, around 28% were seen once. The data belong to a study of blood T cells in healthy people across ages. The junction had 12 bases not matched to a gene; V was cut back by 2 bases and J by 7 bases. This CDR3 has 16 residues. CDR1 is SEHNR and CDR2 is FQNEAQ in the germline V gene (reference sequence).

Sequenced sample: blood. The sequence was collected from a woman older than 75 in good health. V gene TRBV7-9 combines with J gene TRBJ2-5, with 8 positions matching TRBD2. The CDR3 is CASSLSSGGARGTQYF. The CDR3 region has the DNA TGTGCCAGCAGCTTAAGTTCCGGGGGGGCTCGAGGGACCCAGTACTTC.